This entry lists 19 T cell receptor beta chains sequenced from one sample in a study of blood T cell repertoires in COVID-19. Assay: immunoSEQ multiplex PCR; the TCRdb copy retains only in-frame clones and omits some. The profile shows about 320,000 clones, about nine tenths of them singletons. The specimen was PBMCs or T cells enriched from blood (not recorded which). The receptors come from a woman aged 18-30 years who had recovered from COVID-19.

The J gene is TRBJ2-1, the V gene TRBV4-1; no reliable D call. V lost 3 bases and J 8 bases, leaving 11 bases between the germline ends. CDR1 and CDR2 from the germline V gene are MGHRA and YSYEKL. The CDR3 has 13 amino acids. CDR3 coding DNA: TGCGCCAGCAGCCACCCCGATAGATATGAGCAGTTCTTC. Translated, it gives CASSHPDRYEQFF.

The chain recombines TRBV7-3 with TRBJ2-1; 13 positions agree with TRBD2. The germline gives CDR1 SGHTA, CDR2 FQGTGA. The CDR3 is 15 residues long. J was trimmed by 8 bases and V by 5 bases; bases with no gene match: 6. The CDR3 nucleotides read TGTGCCAGCAGCGCCAGACTAGCGGGGGGTTATGAGCAGTTCTTC. This translates into CASSARLAGGYEQFF.

The rearrangement uses TRBV5-5 and TRBJ1-6, with D possibly matching TRBD1 (6 bases). The CDR3 is 14 residues long. Trimming shortened V by 5 bases and J by 7 bases, and 13 bases separated the two germline ends. Per the germline V gene, CDR1 is SGHKS and CDR2 is YYEKEE (reference sequence). CDR3 residues: CASSLTDRNSPLHF. In DNA form, the CDR3 reads TGTGCCAGCAGTTTAACGGACAGAAATTCACCCCTCCACTTT.

The chain has TRBV28 and TRBJ2-2; D might be TRBD2 (6 bases). Germline values: CDR1 MDHEN, CDR2 SYDVKM. The CDR3 extends over 16 amino acids. V dropped 6 bases and J dropped 0 bases, with 14 bases sitting between them. The DNA of the CDR3 is TGTGCCAGCAGCCTGCCGGGACTCACGAACACCGGGGAGCTGTTTTTT. The encoded protein is CASSLPGLTNTGELFF.

J is TRBJ1-2 and V is TRBV4-2; weak D call: TRBD1 (5 bases). Germline loops: CDR1 LGHNA, CDR2 YNFKEQ. V dropped 1 base and J dropped 4 bases, with 13 bases sitting between them. CDR3 size: 15 residues. Here the CDR3 DNA reads TGTGCCAGCAGCCAAGTTAGCCAGGGAAGCTATGGCTACACCTTC. Amino acids: CASSQVSQGSYGYTF.

The chain carries TRBV7-9 and TRBJ2-5; TRBD1 agrees at 8 bases. The CDR3 has 14 amino acids. Germline assignment: CDR1 SEHNR and CDR2 FQNEAQ (reference sequence). The J segment lost 5 bases and the V segment lost 5 bases, leaving 7 bases of the junction unmatched. The CDR3, as DNA: TGTGCCAGCAGCCAATGGACAGGGACGGAGACCCAGTACTTC. It encodes CASSQWTGTETQYF.

This chain uses TRBV7-8 with TRBJ2-2; 8 bases align to TRBD2. CDR3 length: 13 amino acids. Germline assignment: CDR1 SGHVS and CDR2 FQNEAQ. The J segment lost 10 bases and the V segment lost 5 bases, leaving 6 bases of the junction unmatched. The CDR3, as DNA: TGTGCCAGCAGCCGCCCCGGGGGGGCGGAGCTGTTTTTT. Protein: CASSRPGGAELFF.

The J gene is TRBJ1-2, the V gene TRBV19; weak D call: TRBD1 (5 bases). V was pared by 3 bases and J by 10 bases, with 18 bases between. This CDR3 spans 14 amino acids. Germline V gives CDR1 LNHDA, CDR2 SQIVND (reference sequence). The CDR3 DNA is TGTGCCAGTAGTATTCTTGCGGGGCTTACTTACTACACCTTC. Residues: CASSILAGLTYYTF.

V and J are TRBV19 and TRBJ1-5; no clear D. V was shortened by 5 bases and J by 9 bases, with 11 bases between the two germline ends. The CDR3 spans 12 residues. Germline CDR1 reads LNHDA; CDR2 reads SQIVND (reference sequence). The CDR3 protein is CASSAYSGPQHF. Here the CDR3 DNA reads TGTGCCAGTAGTGCCTACTCGGGGCCCCAGCATTTT.

V and J are TRBV20-1 and TRBJ1-3, with TRBD1 identical over 10 bases. Looked up from germline, CDR1 is DFQATT and CDR2 is SNEGSKA (reference sequence). The CDR3 has 12 amino acids. After removal of 3 bases from V and 10 bases from J, the junction contained 3 bases not matched to a gene. CDR3 sequence: CSASSDRGTIYF. The CDR3 nucleotides read TGCAGTGCTAGTTCGGACAGGGGGACCATATATTTT.

The chain couples TRBV7-2 to TRBJ2-3; D remains ambiguous. Deletions cut 2 bases from V and 1 base from J, with 7 bases between. The CDR3 runs to 14 residues. Per germline, CDR1 SGHTA and CDR2 FQGNSA. DNA of the CDR3: TGTGCCAGCAGCTTAAACCAGGGCACAGATACGCAGTATTTT. It specifies CASSLNQGTDTQYF.

A single count supports this clone. The chain is built from TRBV28 and TRBJ1-2, with 7 bases lining up with TRBD1. J was trimmed by 3 bases and V by 2 bases; bases with no gene match: 6. The CDR3 has 15 amino acids. Germline CDR1 is MDHEN and CDR2 is SYDVKM. Written as DNA, the CDR3 is TGTGCCAGCAGTTTAGGCGGGACAGTTTACTATGGCTACACCTTC. This gives the protein CASSLGGTVYYGYTF.

This clone was seen only a few times. V usage is TRBV7-3 and J usage is TRBJ1-1, with D perhaps matching TRBD1 (5 bases). V was clipped by 5 bases and J by 5 bases, with 12 bases between them. Germline values: CDR1 SGHTA, CDR2 FQGTGA. The CDR3 totals 13 residues. The CDR3 reads CASSTNRRTEAFF. The CDR3 DNA is TGTGCCAGCAGCACCAACAGGAGAACTGAAGCTTTCTTT.

V is TRBV12-3 or TRBV12-4 and J is TRBJ2-7; the D gene is possibly TRBD1 (5 bases). V was clipped by 3 bases and J by 6 bases, with 12 bases between them. The CDR3 contains 13 residues. CDR3 DNA: TGTGCCAGCAGTTTCTTCGTAAGGGGCGAGCAGTACTTC. Translating gives CASSFFVRGEQYF.

The V and J genes are TRBV18 and TRBJ2-7; the D gene is possibly TRBD1 (6 bases). The V end was cut by 6 bases, the J end by 2 bases, with 14 bases between. Germline CDR1 reads KGHSH; CDR2 reads LQKENI. There are 14 residues in the CDR3. DNA for the CDR3: TGTGCCAGCTCCTCCTCCGGGACACCCTACGAGCAGTACTTC. Its protein is CASSSSGTPYEQYF.

The rearrangement uses TRBV28 and TRBJ1-2, with D maybe TRBD1 (5 bases). Germline V gene sequence: CDR1 MDHEN, CDR2 SYDVKM. V lost 7 bases and J lost 5, with 11 bases in between. CDR3 length: 12 residues. As DNA, the CDR3 is TGTGCCAGCAACCTAGGGGCTTATGGCTACACCTTC. Encoded protein: CASNLGAYGYTF.

This clone was seen once. The rearrangement uses TRBV19 and TRBJ1-5; the D is unclear. Germline V lookup: CDR1 LNHDA, CDR2 SQIVND (reference sequence). Trimming cost V 7 bases and J 3 bases, with 16 bases left between them. This CDR3 contains 15 residues. CDR3 loop: CASTPGGWDNQPQHF. The CDR3 coding sequence is TGTGCCAGTACCCCAGGAGGGTGGGACAATCAGCCCCAGCATTTT.

There are a few counts of this clone. The chain recombines TRBV7-2 with TRBJ2-5; TRBD1 might be the D (6 bases). The CDR3 length is 13 residues. Trimming left V 5 bases short and J 2 bases short, with 9 bases between. From germline, CDR1 is SGHTA and CDR2 FQGNSA. Here the CDR3 reads CASSPDRQETQYF. CDR3 DNA sequence: TGTGCCAGCAGCCCGGACAGACAAGAGACCCAGTACTTC.

The chain is built from TRBV7-8 and TRBJ1-2; the D gene is possibly TRBD1 (6 bases). CDR1 is SGHVS and CDR2 is FQNEAQ in the germline V gene. This CDR3 has 16 residues. V was pared by 3 bases and J by 5 bases, with 19 bases between. The CDR3 is CASSLTGITFGYGYTF. CDR3 DNA: TGTGCCAGCAGCTTGACAGGAATCACCTTTGGTTATGGCTACACCTTC.